This T cell receptor beta chain stems from a study of T cells in Graves' hyperthyroidism and ophthalmopathy. Researchers took RNA transcripts and amplified the TCR beta CDR3 regions from them. Initially, a first-round RT-PCR of the TCR CDR3 employed the HTBI primer set. TCRdb itself ran the multiplex PCR reads through MiXCR, one entry per CDR3 protein. Of roughly 500,000 distinct CDR3 sequences listed, around 24% were seen once; the top ten hold around 10%. Disease lasting under 3 months, a NOSPECS grade of at least 4, and a Clinical Activity Score of at least 3 were features of the ophthalmopathy patients. Uncontrolled infection, other autoimmune disease, pregnancy or lactation disqualified patients from enrolment. Thyroid ultrasound, orbital computed tomography, clinical symptoms, and serum thyroxine and TRAb underpinned diagnoses. Around 10 ml of fresh peripheral blood supplied the PBMCs. The CDR3 contains 13 residues. The V gene lost 4 bases and the J gene lost 6 bases, with 12 bases spanning the gap. Germline CDR1 is SEHNR and CDR2 is FQNEAQ (reference sequence).

Source material: blood. The chain employs TRBV7-9 and TRBJ1-1; D call uncertain. This receptor was taken from a young woman with Graves' ophthalmopathy. As DNA, the CDR3 is TGTGCCAGCAGCTCGGACCTGGACCCTGAAGCTTTCTTT. Translation gives CASSSDLDPEAFF.